The 11 T cell receptor beta chains below all came from one sample that was sequenced in a study of molecular identifiers for immune sequencing clone quantification. In TCRdb, the PCR reads were re-called with MiXCR into one record per CDR3 protein. In the table there are about 70,000 distinct CDR3 sequences, roughly 20% of which are singletons. The material sequenced was naive CD8+ T cells from blood, with Jurkat cell RNA spiked in. The subset is: FACS-sorted CD8+CD4-CCR7+CD45RA+ naive T cells. These receptors originate from a human donor in good health. Some libraries in this study had Jurkat cell RNA spiked in.

J is TRBJ1-6 and V is TRBV27, with a tentative D call TRBD1 (6 bases). V lost 5 bases and J 4 bases, leaving 15 bases between the germline ends. Per germline, CDR1 MNHEY and CDR2 SMNVEV (reference sequence). The CDR3 sequence is 16 residues long. The CDR3 loop reads CASSPSGAQYNSPLHF. The CDR3 DNA sequence: TGTGCCAGCAGTCCGTCAGGGGCCCAATATAATTCACCCCTCCACTTT.

Details on this clonotype: This may come from a read error, since a much larger clone is one base off. The gene calls are TRBV11-2 and TRBJ2-1, with D unresolved. This CDR3 is 13 amino acids long. Germline V gene sequence: CDR1 SGHAT, CDR2 FQNNGV. The CDR3 region is CASSAHHLNGQFF. CDR3 in DNA: TGTGCCAGCAGCGCTCACCATTTAAATGGGCAGTTCTTC.

In regard to this clonotype: A read error is possible here, since a much larger clone lies one base away. This chain joins TRBV5-6 and TRBJ2-5; TRBD1 might be the D (6 bases). The CDR3 consists of 14 residues. The germline V gene has CDR1 SGHDT and CDR2 YYEEEE. The CDR3 coding sequence is TGTGCCGGCAGCTTGGCACAGGGACACGAGACCCAGTACTTC. This translates into CAGSLAQGHETQYF. Looking up the rest from reference TRBV5-6 and TRBJ2-5 gives the full variable domain: DAGVTQSPTHLIKTRGQQVTLRCSPKSGHDTVSWYQQALGQGPQFIFQYYEEEERQRGNFPDRFSGHQFPNYSSELNVNALLLGDSALYLCAGSLAQGHETQYFGPGTRLLVL.

There are many counts of this clonotype. V usage is TRBV29-1 and J usage is TRBJ2-7; maybe TRBD1 (6 bases). This CDR3 has 12 amino acids. Germline V gene data show CDR1 as SQVTM and CDR2 as ANQGSEA. V was pared by 4 bases and J by 13 bases, with 20 bases between. The CDR3, as DNA: TGCAGCGTTGTCCACCCCACAGGGTTTGTCTACTTC. This gives the protein CSVVHPTGFVYF.

This clonotype was observed at least ten times. The gene calls are TRBV20-1 and TRBJ2-3, with D unresolved. The germline V and J ends were trimmed by 5 bases and 2 bases, with 17 bases remaining between them. Germline V CDR1 and CDR2: DFQATT, SNEGSKA (reference sequence). CDR3 size: 15 residues. This CDR3 is CSAGRTGPVTDTQYF. In nucleotides, the CDR3 is TGCAGTGCTGGCCGAACCGGGCCGGTCACAGATACGCAGTATTTT.

The J gene is TRBJ2-7, the V gene TRBV5-1, with 10 positions matching TRBD2. With V trimmed by 2 bases and J by 0 bases, 2 bases remained unmatched. Germline values: CDR1 SGHRS, CDR2 YFSETQ. This CDR3 spans 15 amino acids. The CDR3 nucleotides read TGCGCCAGCAGCTTTTGGACTAGCGGCTCCTACGAGCAGTACTTC. Translating it yields CASSFWTSGSYEQYF.

This clonotype was seen repeatedly, ten times or more. This chain links TRBV7-2 with TRBJ2-7; TRBD2 agrees at 12 bases. The V gene end was trimmed by 5 bases and the J gene end by 7 bases; junction bases not matched to a gene: 12. Germline lookup yields CDR1 SGHTA and CDR2 FQGNSA. This CDR3 is built from 16 residues. The CDR3 loop is CASSDPGTSGRLEQYF. For the CDR3, the DNA is TGTGCCAGCAGCGACCCAGGGACTAGCGGGCGCCTGGAGCAGTACTTC. The full variable domain, its missing parts supplied by reference TRBV7-2 and TRBJ2-7, is GAGVSQSPSNKVTEKGKDVELRCDPISGHTALYWYRQSLGQGLEFLIYFQGNSAPDKSGLPSDRFSAERTGGSVSTLTIQRTQQEDSAVYLCASSDPGTSGRLEQYFGPGTRLTVT.

In regard to this clonotype: It may be a read error: a sequence one base away is much more abundant. The CDR3 does not end in the conserved phenylalanine or tryptophan, so this is likely a read error. The chain employs TRBV12-3 or TRBV12-4 and TRBJ1-2; D gene ambiguous. Trimming shortened V by 4 bases and J by 0 bases, and 18 bases separated the two germline ends. This CDR3 has 17 amino acids. The CDR3 DNA sequence: TGTGCCAGCAGTTCTTGGGCAGAGGATCAAGCTAACTATGGCTACACCCTC. The encoded protein is CASSSWAEDQANYGYTL.

This clonotype was detected ten times or more. The chain links TRBV7-9 to TRBJ1-5; no definite D call. CDR1 SEHNR and CDR2 FQNEAQ come from the germline V gene (reference sequence). Trimming cost V 3 bases and J 3 bases, with 9 bases left between them. The CDR3 is 14 amino acids. The CDR3 is CASSFTGNNQPQHF. The CDR3, as DNA: TGTGCCAGCAGCTTCACGGGTAACAATCAGCCCCAGCATTTT.

Many counts were recorded for this clonotype. The genes are TRBV29-1 and TRBJ2-2; D uncertain. Germline CDR1 is SQVTM and CDR2 is ANQGSEA. V lost 6 bases and J lost 1, with 6 bases in between. The CDR3 has 12 amino acids. The DNA of the CDR3 is TGCAGCGTACCTCAGAACACCGGGGAGCTGTTTTTT. The encoded protein is CSVPQNTGELFF.

The chain is built from TRBV4-2 and TRBJ2-1, with D perhaps TRBD2 (6 bases). The CDR3 runs 16 residues. Trimming cost V 0 bases and J 0 bases, with 9 bases left between them. Looked up from germline, CDR1 is LGHNA and CDR2 is YNFKEQ. CDR3 in amino acids: CASSQDAGSSYNEQFF. CDR3 nucleotide sequence: TGTGCCAGCAGCCAAGATGCCGGGAGCTCCTACAATGAGCAGTTCTTC.